These 14 T cell receptor beta chains originate from one sample sequenced in a study of CD8 T cells in ankylosing spondylitis. TCRdb reanalysed the 5' RACE reads using MiXCR and keeps one entry per CDR3 protein. The sample holds fewer than 250,000 distinct CDR3 sequences, around 18% seen once. No antigens are known for them. The study, taken as a whole, reports: Characteristic of ankylosing spondylitis blood, it appeared, was a TCR beta motif comprising about eight highly homologous variants.

The sample taken for sequencing was blood, either unsorted or a sorted T cell fraction (not recorded which). These receptor sequences come from a male donor with ankylosing spondylitis.

This clonotype came up many times. The gene calls are TRBV7-2 and TRBJ1-2; perhaps TRBD1 as D (5 bases). Germline loops: CDR1 SGHTA, CDR2 FQGNSA. With 2 bases removed from V and 4 bases from J, the gap between germline ends came to 11 bases. This CDR3 has 14 residues. CDR3 region: CASSLLPGGYGYTF. The CDR3, as DNA: TGTGCCAGCAGCTTATTGCCTGGGGGCTATGGCTACACCTTC.

This clonotype was seen more than once but under ten times. The chain couples TRBV7-9 to TRBJ2-7; D is possibly TRBD1 (5 bases). In germline, CDR1 is SEHNR, CDR2 FQNEAQ (reference sequence). The CDR3 runs to 12 residues. Trimming cost V 4 bases and J 6 bases, with 10 bases left between them. CDR3 DNA: TGTGCCAGCAGCTCACCAGGGTCCGAGCAGTACTTC. It translates to CASSSPGSEQYF.

This clonotype appeared a few times. The rearrangement joins TRBV30 to TRBJ2-5; 10 bases agree with TRBD2. The junction had 7 bases not matched to a gene; V was cut back by 5 bases and J by 1 base. Germline V CDR1 and CDR2: GTSNPN, SVGIG (reference sequence). This CDR3 comprises 15 residues. The CDR3 spells CAWDLTSGTQETQYF. The DNA for the CDR3 is TGTGCCTGGGACCTCACTAGCGGGACCCAAGAGACCCAGTACTTC.

This clonotype has only a few counts. V is TRBV28 and J is TRBJ2-7; D is unclear. Germline V gene data show CDR1 as MDHEN and CDR2 as SYDVKM. V lost 1 base, J lost 0 bases, and 10 bases lay in between. The CDR3 is 15 residues long. For the CDR3, the DNA is TGTGCCAGCAGTTTATTAGGCGCGAGCTCCTACGAGCAGTACTTC. It is translated as CASSLLGASSYEQYF.

At least ten counts were recorded for this clonotype. The chain combines TRBV27 with TRBJ2-7; a weak D match, TRBD2 (5 bases). V was cut by 0 bases and J by 3 bases, with 15 bases left in between. CDR3 length: 16 amino acids. CDR1 is MNHEY, CDR2 SMNVEV, per germline (reference sequence). The CDR3 loop reads CASSLSAASLVYEQYF. Here the CDR3 DNA reads TGTGCCAGCAGTTTATCGGCGGCTAGCTTGGTCTACGAGCAGTACTTC.

The chain employs TRBV7-9 and TRBJ2-6; TRBD1 might be the D (5 bases). Trimming pared 11 bases from V and 2 bases from J, leaving 10 bases between. Per the germline V gene, CDR1 is SEHNR and CDR2 is FQNEAQ (reference sequence). The CDR3 runs to 13 residues. The CDR3 reads CAAATAGANVLTF. The DNA for the CDR3 is TGTGCCGCCGCGACAGCTGGGGCCAACGTCCTGACTTTC.

This clonotype was detected only a few times. The chain couples TRBV27 to TRBJ1-2; D may be TRBD1 (5 bases). The V and J ends lost 2 bases and 4 bases respectively, with 11 bases between them. CDR3 length: 14 amino acids. Germline lookup yields CDR1 MNHEY and CDR2 SMNVEV (reference sequence). The CDR3 DNA reads TGTGCCAGCAGTTTACAGGGATCGGGCTATGGCTACACCTTC. Its protein is CASSLQGSGYGYTF.

V is TRBV4-1 and J is TRBJ2-7; 9 bases line up with TRBD1. The CDR3 totals 15 residues. After removal of 4 bases from V and 7 bases from J, the junction contained 11 bases not matched to a gene. Per germline, CDR1 MGHRA and CDR2 YSYEKL. CDR3 sequence (DNA): TGCGCCAGCAGCCTGGAACAGGGGGCTAATCGGGAGCAGTACTTC. This translates into CASSLEQGANREQYF.

This chain uses TRBV4-3 with TRBJ1-5; perhaps TRBD1 as D (5 bases). The CDR3 is 16 residues long. Germline values: CDR1 LGHNA, CDR2 YSLEER. V dropped 4 bases and J dropped 2 bases, with 15 bases sitting between them. CDR3 in amino acids: CASSPSGTNGNQPQHF. Written as DNA, the CDR3 is TGCGCCAGCAGCCCGAGCGGGACCAACGGCAATCAGCCCCAGCATTTT.

The rearrangement joins TRBV4-3 to TRBJ2-7; 7 positions match TRBD2. The V gene end was trimmed by 3 bases and the J gene end by 1 base; junction bases not matched to a gene: 6. The germline gives CDR1 LGHNA, CDR2 YSLEER. This CDR3 is built from 15 residues. CDR3: CASSHGLELSYEQYF. In DNA, the CDR3 is TGCGCCAGCAGCCATGGACTAGAGTTGTCCTACGAGCAGTACTTC.

This chain joins TRBV5-1 and TRBJ1-2; D gene ambiguous. Germline CDR1 and CDR2: SGHRS and YFSETQ. The V gene lost 5 bases and the J gene lost 3 bases, with 17 bases spanning the gap. The CDR3 runs 15 residues. CDR3 amino acids: CASSRTPGDYYGYTF. The CDR3 region has the DNA TGCGCCAGCAGTCGAACTCCAGGCGACTACTATGGCTACACCTTC.

In this sample, this clonotype turned up many times. The chain couples TRBV5-1 to TRBJ2-2; D is ambiguous. CDR1 is SGHRS, CDR2 YFSETQ, per germline. The length of the CDR3 is 13 residues. V lost 0 bases and J lost 6, with 6 bases in between. CDR3 loop: CASSLVAPGELFF. CDR3 sequence (DNA): TGCGCCAGCAGCTTGGTCGCTCCCGGGGAGCTGTTTTTT.

V is TRBV20-1 and J is TRBJ2-7; D may correspond to TRBD1 or TRBD2 (6 bases each). In germline, CDR1 is DFQATT, CDR2 SNEGSKA (reference sequence). The CDR3 has 13 residues. V lost 3 bases, J lost 1 base, and 10 bases lay in between. The CDR3 DNA follows: TGCAGTGCTAGGAGGAGGGGGTCCTACGAGCAGTACTTC. Translation: CSARRRGSYEQYF.

The V and J genes are TRBV27 and TRBJ2-5, with TRBD2 matching 13 bases. With V trimmed by 10 bases and J by 4 bases, 9 bases remained unmatched. Germline CDR1 is MNHEY and CDR2 is SMNVEV (reference sequence). The CDR3 contains 15 residues. The CDR3 nucleotides are TGTGCCACCCAAGGACTAGCGGGAGTCGTAGAGACCCAGTACTTC. This codes for CATQGLAGVVETQYF.